The rows below give T cell receptor beta chains drawn from one sample of a study of blood T cell repertoires in COVID-19. Data came from immunoSEQ multiplex PCR; TCRdb stores just in-frame clones and leaves some out. The table has about 330,000 clones, 85% to 90% seen once; the top ten hold more than 9%. The sequencing sample was made of PBMCs or T cells enriched from blood (not recorded which). All receptors come from a woman in her late teens or twenties who had recovered from COVID-19. Both conserved end residues are trimmed from each CDR3. Only some rows state a clone size, as once, few, many or a class for expanded clones.

TRBV12-3/TRBV12-4,TRBJ1-1,-,ASVFSGGTEAF
TRBV5-4,TRBJ2-3,few,ASSLTGPDTQY
TRBV20-1,TRBJ1-1,few,SGRDTEAF
TRBV9,TRBJ2-3,-,ASSAGNRGLGDTQY
TRBV27,TRBJ2-1,-,ASRPGGNADYNEQF
TRBV5-8,TRBJ1-1,-,ASSTRNTEAF
TRBV7-3,TRBJ1-6,-,ASSLKGQGNSPLH
TRBV10-3,TRBJ2-1,many,ATKGLADYNEQF
TRBV7-8,TRBJ2-7,-,ASSLAPSPGLPYEQY
TRBV7-9,TRBJ2-1,-,ASSQTPTSSYNEQF
TRBV10-3,TRBJ1-4,-,AISFGQARDTEKLF
TRBV30,TRBJ2-1,few,AWSVGAAQSYNEQF
TRBV5-1,TRBJ1-1,-,ASSLIGHPRTEAF
TRBV20-1,TRBJ1-4,-,SAPTRGKLF